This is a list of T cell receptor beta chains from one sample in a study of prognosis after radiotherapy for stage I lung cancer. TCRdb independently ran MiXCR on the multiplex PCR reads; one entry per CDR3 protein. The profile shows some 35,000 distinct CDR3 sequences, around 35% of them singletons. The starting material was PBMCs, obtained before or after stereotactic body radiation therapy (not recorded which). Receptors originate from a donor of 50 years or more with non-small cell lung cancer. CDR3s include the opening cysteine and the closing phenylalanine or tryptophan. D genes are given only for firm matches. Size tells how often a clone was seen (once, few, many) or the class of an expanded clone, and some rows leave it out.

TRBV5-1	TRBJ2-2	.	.	TGCGCCAGCAGCAGACAGGTCTCCACCGTGGAGCTGTTTTTT	CASSRQVSTVELFF
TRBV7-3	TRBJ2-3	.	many	TGTGCCAGCAGCTTAATGGGAAGTTTCACGCAGTATTTT	CASSLMGSFTQYF
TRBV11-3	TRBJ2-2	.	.	TGTGCCAGCAGCTGGGGGGCCAGCATCACCGGGGAGCTGTTTTTT	CASSWGASITGELFF
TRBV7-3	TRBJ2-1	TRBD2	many	TGTGCCAGCAGCTGGGCGGGGGGGAGCTCCTACAATGAGCAGTTCTTC	CASSWAGGSSYNEQFF
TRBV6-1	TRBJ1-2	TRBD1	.	TGTGCCAGCAGACCCTCGGGACAGTGTCTCTATTGCTACACCTTC	CASRPSGQCLYCYTF
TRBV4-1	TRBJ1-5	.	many	TGCGCCAGCAGCCAAGACACGGCAGGGGCCCAATTGGCCCAGCATTTT	CASSQDTAGAQLAQHF
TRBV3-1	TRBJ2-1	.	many	TGTGCCAGCAGCCAAGGGACCCGCTACAATGAGCAGTTCTTC	CASSQGTRYNEQFF
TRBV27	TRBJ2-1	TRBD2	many	TGTGCCAGCAGCTCCCTAGGTAGCGGGGGGAACAATGAGCAGTTCTTC	CASSSLGSGGNNEQFF
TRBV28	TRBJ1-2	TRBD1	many	TGTGCCAGCAGGGGACAGGTCGGTGGCTACACCTTC	CASRGQVGGYTF
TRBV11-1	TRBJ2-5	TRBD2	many	TGTGCCAGCACTCCCAACCGGGGGGGGGCAGGAGAGACCCAGTACTTC	CASTPNRGGAGETQYF
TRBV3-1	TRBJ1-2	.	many	TGTGCCAGCAGCCAGGGGGGAGTATATGGCTACACCTTC	CASSQGGVYGYTF
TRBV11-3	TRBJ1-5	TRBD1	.	TGTGCCAGCAGCCAGGGGGAGGTACAGCCCCCCCCCCGGAACAATCAGCCCCAGCATTTT	CASSQGEVQPPPRNNQPQHF
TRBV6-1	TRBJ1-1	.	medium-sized	TGTGCCAGCAGTGACGAGGAGCACACTGAAGCTTTCTTT	CASSDEEHTEAFF